This T cell receptor beta chain was documented in a study of T-cell memory formation after mild COVID-19. Overall study results and limits: Clones shrinking between day 15 and 85 showed a balanced CD4/CD8 split, and those that grew later tilted toward CD4+.

V was clipped by 6 bases and J by 1 base, with 14 bases between them. The germline V gene has CDR1 KGHSH and CDR2 LQKENI. This CDR3 region has 15 residues. MiXCR, applied by TCRdb to the 5' RACE reads, yields one record per CDR3 protein. Here the sample spans about 390,000 distinct CDR3 sequences, approximately 16% being singletons. In regard to this clonotype: Its antigen is unidentified.

The rearrangement uses TRBV18 and TRBJ2-3; tentative D call: TRBD2 (7 bases). The TCR comes from a young man who had mild COVID-19 (a few samples of this study predate the infection). Cell type and time point are not known. Sequencing was done on a sample of PBMCs or a T cell subset sorted from them (not recorded which). The CDR3 nucleotides read TGTGCCAGCTCGCCCGCGGGGGCCGGCACAGATACGCAGTATTTT. Amino acids: CASSPAGAGTDTQYF. Combining the CDR3 with reference TRBV18 and TRBJ2-3 gives the whole variable domain NAGVMQNPRHLVRRRGQEARLRCSPMKGHSHVYWYRQLPEEGLKFMVYLQKENIIDESGMPKERFSAEFPKEGPSILRIQQVVRGDSAAYFCASSPAGAGTDTQYFGPGTRLTVL.